This T cell receptor (beta chain) was profiled in a study of neurological immune-mediated disorders. One entry per CDR3 protein, called by TCRdb with MiXCR from the 5' RACE reads. This sample has about 21,000 distinct CDR3 sequences, with 6% to 8.5% found just once. This clonotype was picked up many times. After removal of 3 bases from V and 0 bases from J, the junction contained 2 bases not matched to a gene. The germline V gene has CDR1 SGHVS and CDR2 FNYEAQ. This CDR3 is 16 amino acids long. The sample was CD8+ T cells from blood. The clonotype originates from a woman in her twenties or thirties with HTLV-1-associated myelopathy (HAM/TSP). The chain employs TRBV7-6 and TRBJ2-3, with TRBD1 identical over 11 bases. This CDR3 is CASSFGTGGSTDTQYF. Written as DNA, the CDR3 is TGTGCCAGCAGCTTTGGGACAGGGGGGAGCACAGATACGCAGTATTTT. Variable domain in full (rest from reference TRBV7-6 and TRBJ2-3): GAGVSQSPRYKVTKRGQDVALRCDPISGHVSLYWYRQALGQGPEFLTYFNYEAQQDKSGLPNDRFSAERPEGSISTLTIQRTEQRDSAMYRCASSFGTGGSTDTQYFGPGTRLTVL.